Each of the 32 T cell receptor beta chains below was sequenced from the same sample in a study of blood T cell repertoires in COVID-19. Here immunoSEQ multiplex PCR was the method, and the copy in TCRdb shows in-frame clones only, minus some. The sample contains roughly 100,000 clones, 84% of which appear only once. Sequenced input: peripheral blood. The receptors were sampled from a man aged 40-50 years with active or convalescent COVID-19.

This chain uses TRBV6-2 or TRBV6-3 with TRBJ1-3; 9 nucleotides agree with TRBD1. Germline CDR1 is MNHEY and CDR2 is SVGEGT. The V segment lost 2 bases and the J segment 0 bases; nucleotides outside the gene matches: 8. The CDR3 totals 18 residues. In DNA form, the CDR3 reads TGTGCCAGCAGTTACCGACAGGGGGACGGATTCTCTGGAAACACCATATATTTT. Translated, it gives CASSYRQGDGFSGNTIYF.

V and J are TRBV6-5 and TRBJ2-2, with no clear D. CDR1 and CDR2 (germline): MNHEY, SVGAGI. This CDR3 has 12 residues. Trimming took 4 bases from V and 4 from J, leaving 4 bases between them. CDR3 DNA: TGTGCCAGCAGTTTCATCACCGGGGAGCTGTTTTTT. The encoded protein is CASSFITGELFF.

This clone was seen a few times. This sequence joins TRBV27 and TRBJ1-5; TRBD1 agrees at 7 bases. V lost 4 bases to trimming and J lost 1 base; unmatched junction nucleotides: 7. The V gene's germline CDR1 is MNHEY and CDR2 SMNVEV (reference sequence). The CDR3 covers 16 residues. CDR3 residues: CASSSQAGGSNQPQHF. For the CDR3, the DNA is TGTGCCAGCAGTTCCCAGGCAGGGGGAAGCAATCAGCCCCAGCATTTT.

The chain recombines TRBV20-1 with TRBJ1-2; no firm D call. This CDR3 is 12 amino acids long. CDR1 is DFQATT and CDR2 is SNEGSKA in the germline V gene (reference sequence). The germline V and J ends were trimmed by 3 bases and 5 bases, with 10 bases remaining between them. The chain's CDR3 is CSASERDYGYTF. The CDR3 coding sequence is TGCAGTGCTAGTGAGAGGGATTATGGCTACACCTTC.

The chain joins TRBV25-1 to TRBJ1-3; unclear D gene. In germline, CDR1 is MGHDK, CDR2 SYGVNS. Trimming took off 1 base at V and 0 bases at J, with 7 bases between the two ends. The CDR3 contains 15 residues. CDR3 coding DNA: TGTGCCAGCAGTGAATCTAGAATCTCTGGAAACACCATATATTTT. Amino acid sequence: CASSESRISGNTIYF.

The V gene is TRBV27, the J gene TRBJ2-5; 9 bases are a match to TRBD1. CDR3 size: 16 residues. The germline gives CDR1 MNHEY, CDR2 SMNVEV (reference sequence). The V segment lost 3 bases and the J segment 3 bases; nucleotides outside the gene matches: 8. The CDR3, as DNA: TGTGCCAGCAGTTTGTATGGACAGGGGCGAGAAGAGACCCAGTACTTC. It yields the protein CASSLYGQGREETQYF.

This clone appeared once. This rearrangement joins TRBV9 to TRBJ1-6; 9 bases line up with TRBD1. This CDR3 is 15 amino acids long. J gave up 7 bases and V 6 bases, and 8 bases lay outside the gene matches. Germline V gene sequence: CDR1 SGDLS, CDR2 YYNGEE. CDR3 coding DNA: TGTGCCAGCACCGGTCCTGGGACAGGGAATTCACCCCTCCACTTT. The encoded protein is CASTGPGTGNSPLHF.

This chain uses TRBV2 with TRBJ1-1; TRBD1 aligns across 7 bases. From germline, CDR1 is SNHLY and CDR2 FYNNEI. This CDR3 is built from 15 residues. V lost 6 bases to trimming and J lost 4 bases; unmatched junction nucleotides: 11. The CDR3 spells CASRVTDRVGTEAFF. For the CDR3, the DNA is TGTGCCAGCAGAGTAACCGACAGGGTAGGCACTGAAGCTTTCTTT.

This clone was detected only a few times. The rearrangement uses TRBV9 and TRBJ2-3; 11 nucleotides match TRBD2. The CDR3 has 15 amino acids. CDR1 and CDR2 (germline): SGDLS, YYNGEE. Trimming took 2 bases from V and 4 from J; bases not matched to a gene: 3. The CDR3 nucleotides are TGTGCCAGCAGCGTTAGCGGGGGGGCCGCAGATACGCAGTATTTT. This gives the protein CASSVSGGAADTQYF. Supplemented by reference TRBV9 and TRBJ2-3, the full variable domain reads DSGVTQTPKHLITATGQRVTLRCSPRSGDLSVYWYQQSLDQGLQFLIQYYNGEERAKGNILERFSAQQFPDLHSELNLSSLELGDSALYFCASSVSGGAADTQYFGPGTRLTVL.

J is TRBJ2-2 and V is TRBV6-5, with TRBD2 as a possible D gene (6 bases). The germline CDR1 and CDR2 sequences are MNHEY and SVGAGI. This CDR3 is built from 15 residues. V was clipped by 6 bases and J by 1 base, with 12 bases between them. The CDR3 bases are TGTGCCAGCAGAACCCACGGGGGGAACACCGGGGAGCTGTTTTTT. It translates to CASRTHGGNTGELFF.

V gene TRBV19 combines with J gene TRBJ1-2, with a weak D call TRBD1 (6 bases). V gave up 1 base and J gave up 3 bases, with 6 bases separating them. Germline lookup yields CDR1 LNHDA and CDR2 SQIVND (reference sequence). The CDR3 has 13 residues. The CDR3 bases are TGTGCCAGTAGTATAGGACAGGACTATGGCTACACCTTC. Translation gives CASSIGQDYGYTF.

V is TRBV19 and J is TRBJ2-1, with D maybe TRBD1 (7 bases). The germline V and J ends were trimmed by 3 bases and 4 bases, with 16 bases remaining between them. The germline V gene has CDR1 LNHDA and CDR2 SQIVND (reference sequence). The CDR3 sequence is 16 residues long. CDR3 protein: CASSMRFQGGYNEQFF. The DNA of the CDR3 is TGTGCCAGTAGTATGAGGTTTCAGGGGGGTTACAATGAGCAGTTCTTC.

The V and J genes are TRBV5-1 and TRBJ2-2; the match to TRBD2 covers 9 bases. This CDR3 comprises 15 residues. Germline CDR1 is SGHRS and CDR2 is YFSETQ. J was trimmed by 6 bases and V by 1 base; bases with no gene match: 4. This CDR3 is CASSLTAGGPGELFF. The CDR3 coding sequence is TGCGCCAGCAGCTTGACTGCGGGGGGGCCCGGGGAGCTGTTTTTT. The variable domain in full, with the rest retrieved from reference TRBV5-1 and TRBJ2-2, is KAGVTQTPRYLIKTRGQQVTLSCSPISGHRSVSWYQQTPGQGLQFLFEYFSETQRNKGNFPGRFSGRQFSNSRSEMNVSTLELGDSALYLCASSLTAGGPGELFFGEGSRLTVL.

This clone has more than one count but fewer than ten. J is TRBJ1-6 and V is TRBV5-1; TRBD1 matches at 10 bases. The CDR3 length is 16 residues. V shed 4 bases, J shed 9 bases, and the junction held 10 bases outside the gene matches. Germline-derived CDR1 and CDR2 are SGHRS and YFSETQ. The CDR3 bases are TGCGCCAGCAGCGCCATAGACAGGGGGCAATTTTCACCCCTCCACTTT. This translates into CASSAIDRGQFSPLHF.

V and J are TRBV6-5 and TRBJ1-4, with 12 bases that match TRBD1. CDR1 is MNHEY and CDR2 is SVGAGI in the germline V gene. The CDR3 spans 15 residues. V lost 2 bases to trimming and J lost 7 bases; unmatched junction nucleotides: 2. This CDR3 is CASSYAGQGAEKLFF. In DNA, the CDR3 is TGTGCCAGCAGTTACGCGGGACAGGGGGCTGAAAAACTGTTTTTT.

The chain joins TRBV7-2 to TRBJ1-1, with 8 bases matching TRBD1. The length of the CDR3 is 15 residues. J lost 3 bases, V lost 5 bases, and 8 bases had no gene match. The germline gives CDR1 SGHTA, CDR2 FQGNSA. This CDR3 is CASSGLETGDTEAFF. CDR3 coding DNA: TGTGCCAGCAGCGGGTTGGAGACAGGGGACACTGAAGCTTTCTTT.

This clone occurred once. The chain couples TRBV3-1 (or the pseudogene TRBV3-2) to TRBJ1-2; D uncertain. CDR1 is LGHDT, CDR2 YNNKEL, per germline (reference sequence). Trimming stripped 4 bases from V and 4 bases from J, with 7 bases between. CDR3 size: 12 residues. As DNA, the CDR3 is TGTGCCAGCAGCCCCGGTGGCTATGGCTACACCTTC. Its translation: CASSPGGYGYTF.

The chain is built from TRBV6-6 and TRBJ2-6; 9 bases match TRBD1. Germline loops: CDR1 MNHNY, CDR2 SVGAGI (reference sequence). CDR3 size: 18 residues. V lost 5 bases to trimming and J lost 1 base; unmatched junction nucleotides: 9. Here the CDR3 DNA reads TGTGCCAGCAGTCCCACCGGGACAGGGTATTCTGGGGCCAACGTCCTGACTTTC. Translated: CASSPTGTGYSGANVLTF.

This rearrangement joins TRBV5-4 to TRBJ2-5; the match to TRBD1 covers 7 bases. The CDR3 length is 14 residues. With 0 bases clipped from V and 7 bases from J, the junction kept 6 bases outside the gene matches. The germline gives CDR1 SGHNT, CDR2 YYREEE (reference sequence). The DNA of the CDR3 is TGTGCCAGCAGCTTGGTCACAGGGGTAGGGACCCAGTACTTC. Residues: CASSLVTGVGTQYF.

The genes are TRBV7-2 and TRBJ1-6; TRBD1 matches 10 bases. From germline, CDR1 is SGHTA and CDR2 FQGNSA. After removal of 5 bases from V and 0 bases from J, the junction contained 7 bases not matched to a gene. The CDR3 runs 18 residues. The CDR3 coding sequence is TGTGCCAGCAGCCAGATGACAGGGGGCTTCTCCTATAATTCACCCCTCCACTTT. Encoded protein: CASSQMTGGFSYNSPLHF.

A few counts support this clone. The rearrangement links TRBV3-1 (or the pseudogene TRBV3-2) to TRBJ1-6, with a possible D match to TRBD1 (5 bases). V was cut by 6 bases and J by 7 bases, with 13 bases left in between. CDR1 is LGHDT and CDR2 is YNNKEL in the germline V gene (reference sequence). This CDR3 contains 14 residues. The CDR3 here is CASSRQGGNSPLHF. CDR3 sequence (DNA): TGTGCCAGCAGTCGTCAGGGAGGCAATTCACCCCTCCACTTT.

The chain is built from TRBV4-3 and TRBJ1-1; 7 bases align to TRBD1. Trimming cost V 3 bases and J 1 base; bases outside gene matches: 5. This CDR3 comprises 15 residues. Germline CDR1 is LGHNA and CDR2 is YSLEER. The CDR3 loop reads CASSQGDRKNTEAFF. The CDR3 DNA reads TGCGCCAGCAGCCAGGGGGACAGAAAGAACACTGAAGCTTTCTTT.

The chain has TRBV6-2 or TRBV6-3 and TRBJ1-5; maybe TRBD1 (6 bases). V was pared by 4 bases and J by 2 bases, with 18 bases between. The CDR3 is 17 residues long. Germline V gene data show CDR1 as MNHEY and CDR2 as SVGEGT. The CDR3 bases are TGTGCCAGCAGTTTCTTTGGTACAGGGTCGGGCAATCAGCCCCAGCATTTT. This translates into CASSFFGTGSGNQPQHF.

V gene TRBV30 combines with J gene TRBJ2-5; 7 bases are shared with TRBD1. This CDR3 is 14 amino acids long. Trimming took 4 bases from V and 1 from J; bases not matched to a gene: 6. Looked up from germline, CDR1 is GTSNPN and CDR2 is SVGIG (reference sequence). CDR3 DNA sequence: TGTGCCTGGACCCCGGGACAGTTCCAAGAGACCCAGTACTTC. The encoded protein is CAWTPGQFQETQYF.

This clone was counted only a few times. The chain couples TRBV7-3 to TRBJ2-1, with 11 nucleotides matching TRBD2. The germline CDR1 and CDR2 sequences are SGHTA and FQGTGA. Trimming took 5 bases from V and 7 from J; bases not matched to a gene: 10. The CDR3 has 16 amino acids. CDR3 amino acids: CASSPYVSGGANEQFF. CDR3 nucleotides: TGTGCCAGCAGCCCCTATGTTAGCGGGGGGGCGAATGAGCAGTTCTTC.

This chain joins TRBV27 and TRBJ2-7; D gene ambiguous. Germline V gene data show CDR1 as MNHEY and CDR2 as SMNVEV (reference sequence). Trimming pared 6 bases from V and 7 bases from J, leaving 10 bases between. CDR3 length: 11 residues. CDR3 nucleotides: TGTGCCAGCAGCAATCTCAGGGAGCAGTACTTC. Its translation: CASSNLREQYF.

This clone was seen once. J is TRBJ2-3 and V is TRBV11-2, with 10 bases fitting TRBD1. Germline V gene data show CDR1 as SGHAT and CDR2 as FQNNGV. V trimming: 5 bases; J trimming: 5 bases; junction bases outside the gene matches: 13. The CDR3 consists of 17 residues. CDR3 in DNA: TGTGCCAGCAGCCCCACGCCAGGGACAGGGGAAATAGATACGCAGTATTTT. This codes for CASSPTPGTGEIDTQYF.

The chain recombines TRBV19 with TRBJ2-7; D might be TRBD1 (6 bases). CDR3 length: 12 residues. With 3 bases removed from V and 6 bases from J, the gap between germline ends came to 9 bases. Germline CDR1 is LNHDA and CDR2 is SQIVND (reference sequence). CDR3 DNA: TGTGCCAGTAGTATTATCAGGGGCGAGCAGTACTTC. Its translation is CASSIIRGEQYF.

The chain joins TRBV6-2 or TRBV6-3 to TRBJ2-7; 10 bases agree with TRBD2. Trimming removed 2 bases from V and 4 bases from J; junction bases left unmatched: 5. The CDR3 totals 15 residues. Germline loops: CDR1 MNHEY, CDR2 SVGEGT. CDR3 in amino acids: CASSYRAGGPYEQYF. CDR3 bases: TGTGCCAGCAGTTACCGAGCGGGGGGGCCTTACGAGCAGTACTTC.

This rearrangement joins TRBV18 to TRBJ2-1, with 12 bases that match TRBD2. V lost 2 bases, J lost 8 bases, and 7 bases stayed unmatched. Germline CDR1 and CDR2: KGHSH and LQKENI. This CDR3 contains 16 residues. This CDR3 is CASSPSWTSGVDEQFF. CDR3 DNA: TGTGCCAGCTCACCATCATGGACTAGCGGGGTCGATGAGCAGTTCTTC.

This clone was counted a few times. The chain is built from TRBV10-1 and TRBJ2-1; 7 bases align to TRBD2. From germline, CDR1 is WNHNN and CDR2 SYGVQD (reference sequence). This CDR3 is built from 12 residues. Unmatched junction bases numbered 7, after V lost 10 bases and J lost 7 bases. This CDR3 reads CAISFSGNEQFF. CDR3 in DNA: TGCGCCATCTCGTTTAGCGGGAATGAGCAGTTCTTC.

The chain employs TRBV14 and TRBJ1-6; a weak D match, TRBD1 (6 bases). Between the trimmed V and J ends, which lost 1 base and 5 bases, there was a span of 12 bases. Germline assignment: CDR1 SGHDN and CDR2 FVKESK. The CDR3 loop spans 16 amino acids. The CDR3 DNA is TGTGCCAGCAGCCAAGTGAGAGACAGGAATAATTCACCCCTCCACTTT. This codes for CASSQVRDRNNSPLHF.